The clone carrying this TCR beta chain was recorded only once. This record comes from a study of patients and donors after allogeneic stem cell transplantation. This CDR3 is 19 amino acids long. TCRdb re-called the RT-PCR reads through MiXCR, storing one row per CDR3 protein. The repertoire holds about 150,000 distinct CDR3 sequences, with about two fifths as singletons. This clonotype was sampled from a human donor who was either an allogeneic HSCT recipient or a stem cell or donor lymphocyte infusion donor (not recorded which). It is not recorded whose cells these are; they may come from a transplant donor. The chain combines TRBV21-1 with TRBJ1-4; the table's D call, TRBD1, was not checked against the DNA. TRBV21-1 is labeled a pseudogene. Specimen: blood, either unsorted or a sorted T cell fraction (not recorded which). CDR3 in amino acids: CASSVRQGPQGRANEKLFF. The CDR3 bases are TGTGCCAGCAGCGTACGACAGGGGCCCCAAGGGAGGGCTAATGAAAAACTGTTTTTT.